The entry that follows covers one T cell receptor beta chain sequence. The record originates from a study of OX40 agonist ivuxolimab in advanced cancers. Overall study: Patients treated during dose escalation were battling hepatocellular carcinoma, melanoma, renal cell or head and neck cancer. Anti-PD-1, anti-PD-L1 or anti-CTLA-4 therapy given earlier was allowed, and 35% to 50% had some.

Method: immunoSEQ multiplex PCR; TCRdb's copy keeps in-frame clones and lacks some. The data contain some 45,000 clones, approximately 80% of them seen just once; the ten biggest clones take up roughly 2.2%. Patients had blood sampled at baseline and again on cycle 4 day 1 and cycle 7 day 1. The CDR3 has 15 amino acids. Trimming stripped 4 bases from V and 2 bases from J, with 14 bases between. Germline-derived CDR1 and CDR2 are KGHSY and FQNENV. The origin of this receptor is an adult with an advanced solid tumor such as melanoma, head and neck, liver or kidney cancer. The chain couples TRBV16 to TRBJ1-2, with D unresolved. This material consisted of CD4+ or CD8+ T cells sorted from blood, taken in a trial of the OX40 agonist ivuxolimab. CDR3 loop: CASSPRWETNYGYTF. CDR3 sequence (DNA): TGTGCCAGCAGCCCCCGCTGGGAAACCAACTATGGCTACACCTTC.